This entry describes one T cell receptor beta chain. Its antigen is unidentified. V shed 3 bases and J shed 4 bases, with 11 bases lying between them. Germline values: CDR1 SGHNT, CDR2 YYREEE (reference sequence). The CDR3 is 13 residues long. These data are taken from a study of T cell responses to AZD1222 COVID-19 vaccine. Study-wide results and caveats: Repertoire collection took place solely once the T cell response had peaked. Among those given AZD1222, only five to seven were seropositive at baseline. It should be noted that donors were predominantly white British and more often female, and clonal diversity was possibly underestimated.

Only in-frame clones appear in the TCRdb table, and some are missing; sequencing was by immunoSEQ multiplex PCR. The profile shows approximately 73,000 clones, roughly four fifths of them singletons. The rearrangement joins TRBV5-4 to TRBJ2-7; D is perhaps TRBD2 (6 bases). The origin of this receptor is an adult in good health. The sequenced sample was peripheral blood, obtained on day 0 of AZD1222 vaccination. CDR3 protein: CASSSLLAYEQYF. The CDR3 nucleotides read TGTGCCAGCAGCTCGCTACTAGCATACGAGCAGTACTTC.